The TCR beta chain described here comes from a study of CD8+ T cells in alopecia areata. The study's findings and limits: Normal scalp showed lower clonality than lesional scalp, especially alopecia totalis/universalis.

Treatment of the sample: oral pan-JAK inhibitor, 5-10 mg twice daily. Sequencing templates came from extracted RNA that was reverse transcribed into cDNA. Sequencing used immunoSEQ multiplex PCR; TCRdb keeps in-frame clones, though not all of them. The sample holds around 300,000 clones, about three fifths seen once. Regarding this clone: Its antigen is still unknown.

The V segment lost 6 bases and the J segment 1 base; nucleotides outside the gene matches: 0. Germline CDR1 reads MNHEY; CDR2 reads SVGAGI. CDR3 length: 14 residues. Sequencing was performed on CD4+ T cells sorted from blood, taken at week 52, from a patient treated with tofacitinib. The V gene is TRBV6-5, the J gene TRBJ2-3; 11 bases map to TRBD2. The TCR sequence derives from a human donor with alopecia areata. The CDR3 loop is CASRLAGGTDTQYF. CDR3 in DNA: TGTGCCAGCAGACTAGCGGGGGGCACAGATACGCAGTATTTT.